Given below is one TCR beta chain in context. This entry comes from a study of blood T cell repertoires in COVID-19. Measured with immunoSEQ multiplex PCR; TCRdb has only the in-frame clones, and not every one. The table shows about 260,000 clones, with over 80% occurring only once. This CDR3 has 13 amino acids. CDR1 SGHRS and CDR2 YFSETQ come from the germline V gene. J gave up 2 bases and V 5 bases, and 4 bases lay outside the gene matches. The sequence was obtained from a woman between 65 and 79 years old with COVID-19, enrolled during active disease. The rearrangement links TRBV5-1 to TRBJ2-7; the match to TRBD1 covers 7 bases. Sequenced input: peripheral blood. DNA for the CDR3: TGCGCCAGCAGTTCAGGGACAGCCTACGAGCAGTACTTC. Translation gives CASSSGTAYEQYF.